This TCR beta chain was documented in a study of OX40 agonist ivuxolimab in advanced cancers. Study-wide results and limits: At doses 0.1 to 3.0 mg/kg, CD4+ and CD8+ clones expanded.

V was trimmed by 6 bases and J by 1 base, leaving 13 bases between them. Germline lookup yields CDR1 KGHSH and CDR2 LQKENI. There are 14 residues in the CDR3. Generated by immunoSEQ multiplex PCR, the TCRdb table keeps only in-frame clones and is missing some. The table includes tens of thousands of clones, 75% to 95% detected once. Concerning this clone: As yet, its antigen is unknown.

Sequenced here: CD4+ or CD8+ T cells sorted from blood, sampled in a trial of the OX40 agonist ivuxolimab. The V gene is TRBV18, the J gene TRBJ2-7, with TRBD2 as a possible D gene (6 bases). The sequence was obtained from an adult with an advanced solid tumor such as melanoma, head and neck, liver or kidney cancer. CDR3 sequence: CASSHGTESYEQYF. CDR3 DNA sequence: TGTGCCAGCTCCCACGGGACTGAATCCTACGAGCAGTACTTC.